These T cell receptor beta chains were read from a single sample in a study of T cell clonotyping in hematopoietic cell transplantation. Some clones are missing from TCRdb's copy, which holds only in-frame ones; the method was immunoSEQ multiplex PCR. In the table there are about 5,000 clones, roughly 93% of which are singletons. Material: peripheral blood mononuclear cells, obtained 100 days after allogeneic stem cell transplant. These receptors all stem from a female patient aged 50-60 years who had an allogeneic stem cell transplant from a related donor, so the T cells may come from the graft donor. Some clones in this sample may be carry-over from other donors' samples. The CDR3 runs from the conserved cysteine through the conserved F or W. A D gene is named only where the DNA matches it firmly. Clone size is not always given. Where it is, it says once, few, many or a class for expanded clones.

j_call: TRBJ2-3
clone_size: -
d_call: -
v_call: TRBV14
cdr3_nt: TGTGCCAGCAGCCAAGCTCTAGGAGATACGCAGTATTTT
cdr3_aa: CASSQALGDTQYF

j_call: TRBJ2-2
clone_size: once
d_call: TRBD2
v_call: TRBV30
cdr3_nt: TGTGCCTGGAGTCGCACTAGCGGGAGGGCCCAGATCGGGGAGCTGTTTTTT
cdr3_aa: CAWSRTSGRAQIGELFF

j_call: TRBJ1-1
clone_size: -
d_call: -
v_call: TRBV30
cdr3_nt: TGTGCCTGGAGTAGGGCAGCCCATGAAGCTTTCTTT
cdr3_aa: CAWSRAAHEAFF

j_call: TRBJ2-3
clone_size: -
d_call: -
v_call: TRBV4-1
cdr3_nt: TGCGCCAGCAGCCAAGAAATCGGGAAAGCGCCCAGCACAGATACGCAGTATTTT
cdr3_aa: CASSQEIGKAPSTDTQYF

j_call: TRBJ2-3
clone_size: once
d_call: -
v_call: TRBV27
cdr3_nt: TGTGCCAGCAGTTTAATGGACTTCACAGATACGCAGTATTTT
cdr3_aa: CASSLMDFTDTQYF

j_call: TRBJ2-2
clone_size: -
d_call: TRBD1
v_call: TRBV28
cdr3_nt: TGTGCCAGCAGTAGATACGACAGGGGGCGGACCGGGGAGCTGTTTTTT
cdr3_aa: CASSRYDRGRTGELFF

j_call: TRBJ1-2
clone_size: -
d_call: -
v_call: TRBV18
cdr3_nt: TGTGCCAGCTCACCACCTTCCGGGGCCCCGGGAAACACCTTC
cdr3_aa: CASSPPSGAPGNTF

j_call: TRBJ2-7
clone_size: -
d_call: -
v_call: TRBV7-8
cdr3_nt: TGTGCCAGCAGCTTAGTAGTAAATTCGGACGAGCAGTACTTC
cdr3_aa: CASSLVVNSDEQYF

j_call: TRBJ1-6
clone_size: -
d_call: TRBD1
v_call: TRBV19
cdr3_nt: TGTGCCAGTAGTACCCAAGGAGGACAGGGTAATTCACCCCTCCACTTT
cdr3_aa: CASSTQGGQGNSPLHF

j_call: TRBJ2-7
clone_size: -
d_call: TRBD2
v_call: TRBV5-6
cdr3_nt: TGTGCCAGCACCCCAGGCATAGCGGGACCCCGGTACTTC
cdr3_aa: CASTPGIAGPRYF

j_call: TRBJ2-5
clone_size: -
d_call: -
v_call: TRBV4-2
cdr3_nt: TGTGCCAGCAGCCAAGCTATAGGTTATACTGAGACCCAGTACTTC
cdr3_aa: CASSQAIGYTETQYF

j_call: TRBJ1-6
clone_size: -
d_call: -
v_call: TRBV7-2
cdr3_nt: TGTGCCAGCAGCCCTGGGGGTTGGGATTCACCCCTCCACTTT
cdr3_aa: CASSPGGWDSPLHF

j_call: TRBJ1-1
clone_size: -
d_call: -
v_call: TRBV5-1
cdr3_nt: TGCGCCAGCAGCTTAGGACGGGAGGAAGCTTTCTTT
cdr3_aa: CASSLGREEAFF

j_call: TRBJ2-7
clone_size: -
d_call: TRBD1
v_call: TRBV2
cdr3_nt: TGTGCCAGCAGTTCCCCCCGGGACAGCCCGGGTCCTTCATACGAGCAGTACTTC
cdr3_aa: CASSSPRDSPGPSYEQYF

j_call: TRBJ2-5
clone_size: -
d_call: TRBD1
v_call: TRBV10-3
cdr3_nt: TGTGCCATCAGTCCGGGACAGGGGGCCGAGACCCAGTACTTC
cdr3_aa: CAISPGQGAETQYF

j_call: TRBJ1-5
clone_size: -
d_call: -
v_call: TRBV10-3
cdr3_nt: TGTGCCAGCAGTTCCGTGGGGCGGGGGCCTAGCAATCAGCCCCAGCATTTT
cdr3_aa: CASSSVGRGPSNQPQHF

j_call: TRBJ2-2
clone_size: -
d_call: TRBD1
v_call: TRBV19
cdr3_nt: TGTGCCAGTCGAGACAGGGGGCGAGGCGGGGAGCTGTTTTTT
cdr3_aa: CASRDRGRGGELFF

j_call: TRBJ1-6
clone_size: -
d_call: -
v_call: TRBV11-2
cdr3_nt: TGTGCCAGCAGCCGAAAATTCAGCGATCTTAATTCACCCCTCCACTTT
cdr3_aa: CASSRKFSDLNSPLHF

j_call: TRBJ1-2
clone_size: -
d_call: -
v_call: TRBV4-3
cdr3_nt: TGCGCCAGCAGCGATCACGGGTACTATGGCTACACCTTC
cdr3_aa: CASSDHGYYGYTF

j_call: TRBJ2-7
clone_size: -
d_call: -
v_call: TRBV10-2
cdr3_nt: TGCGCCAGCACACCCCTCGACAGCGCCTACGAGCAGTACTTC
cdr3_aa: CASTPLDSAYEQYF

j_call: TRBJ1-2
clone_size: once
d_call: TRBD1
v_call: TRBV4-1
cdr3_nt: TGCGCCAGCAGCCACGCTACAACTCGACAGGGTGGCTATGGCTACACCTTC
cdr3_aa: CASSHATTRQGGYGYTF

j_call: TRBJ2-2
clone_size: -
d_call: TRBD1
v_call: TRBV7-9
cdr3_nt: TGTGCCACTTCAGGACAGGCCAACACCGGGGAGCTGTTTTTT
cdr3_aa: CATSGQANTGELFF

j_call: TRBJ1-2
clone_size: -
d_call: -
v_call: TRBV6-6
cdr3_nt: TGTGCCAGCAGTTTACAGGGCAGTGGCTACACCTTC
cdr3_aa: CASSLQGSGYTF

j_call: TRBJ1-1
clone_size: -
d_call: -
v_call: TRBV19
cdr3_nt: TGTGCCAGTAGCCCAGCGGGCACGAACACTGAAGCTTTCTTT
cdr3_aa: CASSPAGTNTEAFF

j_call: TRBJ2-3
clone_size: -
d_call: TRBD2
v_call: TRBV19
cdr3_nt: TGTGCCAGTAGTAGAGGGACTAGCGGGAGAGATACGCAGTATTTT
cdr3_aa: CASSRGTSGRDTQYF

j_call: TRBJ2-7
clone_size: once
d_call: -
v_call: TRBV11-2
cdr3_nt: TGTGCCAGCAGCCAGGGAGGGGGCCCTAGCTACGAGCAGTACTTC
cdr3_aa: CASSQGGGPSYEQYF

j_call: TRBJ1-3
clone_size: -
d_call: -
v_call: TRBV14
cdr3_nt: TGTGCCAGCAGCCCGCCCTCGACAGGAGGGTATCACCACTCTGGAAACACCATATATTTT
cdr3_aa: CASSPPSTGGYHHSGNTIYF

j_call: TRBJ1-1
clone_size: -
d_call: -
v_call: TRBV7-2
cdr3_nt: TGTGCCAGCAGCTTAGGACCGGTTGGATACACTGAAGCTTTCTTT
cdr3_aa: CASSLGPVGYTEAFF

j_call: TRBJ2-2
clone_size: -
d_call: -
v_call: TRBV7-3
cdr3_nt: TGTGCCAGCAGCCCTCGAGGGATTGGGGACACCGGGGAGCTGTTTTTT
cdr3_aa: CASSPRGIGDTGELFF